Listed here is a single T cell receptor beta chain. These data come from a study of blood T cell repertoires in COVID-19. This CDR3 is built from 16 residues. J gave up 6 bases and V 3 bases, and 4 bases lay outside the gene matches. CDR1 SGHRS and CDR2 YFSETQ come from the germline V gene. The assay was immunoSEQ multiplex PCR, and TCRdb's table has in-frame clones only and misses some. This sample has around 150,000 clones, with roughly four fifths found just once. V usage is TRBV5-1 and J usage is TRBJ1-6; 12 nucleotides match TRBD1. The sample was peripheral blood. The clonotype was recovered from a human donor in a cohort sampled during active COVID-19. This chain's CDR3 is CASSSGQGAGNSPLHF. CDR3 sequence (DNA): TGCGCCAGCAGCTCGGGACAGGGGGCCGGTAATTCACCCCTCCACTTT.